This T cell receptor (beta chain) came from a study of control samples from healthy donors and cancer patients. Germline lookup yields CDR1 SNHLY and CDR2 FYNNEI. This CDR3 region has 16 residues. V gave up 4 bases and J gave up 4 bases, with 14 bases separating them. Repertoires were generated with immunoSEQ multiplex PCR, while TCRdb's copy carries only in-frame clones and drops some. The sample shows roughly 100,000 clones, under 90% of them seen only once. The specimen was blood. The V and J genes are TRBV2 and TRBJ1-6, with a weak D call TRBD1 (6 bases). This sequence was found in a woman aged 50 to 65 in good health. CDR3 sequence (DNA): TGTGCCAGCAGTGGGGACATCGGAGGGTATAATTCACCCCTCCACTTT. Its translation is CASSGDIGGYNSPLHF. Supplemented by reference TRBV2 and TRBJ1-6, the full variable domain reads EPEVTQTPSHQVTQMGQEVILRCVPISNHLYFYWYRQILGQKVEFLVSFYNNEISEKSEIFDDQFSVERPDGSNFTLKIRSTKLEDSAMYFCASSGDIGGYNSPLHFGNGTRLTVT.